The present T cell receptor beta chain was sequenced within a study of T cell responses to AZD1222 COVID-19 vaccine. Produced via immunoSEQ multiplex PCR; TCRdb's table is partial and in-frame only. The sample has 95,000 to 150,000 clones; 70% to 90% are singletons. This clone was seen only a few times. There are 13 residues in the CDR3. The V end was cut by 3 bases, the J end by 4 bases, with 7 bases between. The J gene is TRBJ2-1, the V gene TRBV12-3 or TRBV12-4, with D hard to call. The sequence was collected from an adult in good health. Sequencing was performed on peripheral blood, taken on day 0 of AZD1222 vaccination. For the CDR3, the DNA is TGTGCCAGCAGTTTGCAAGTTTACAATGAGCAGTTCTTC. Protein: CASSLQVYNEQFF.